This TCR beta chain appears in the sequencing data of a study of spatial heterogeneity in lung cancer. Using its own MiXCR run on the 5' RACE reads, TCRdb lists one record per CDR3 protein. Of around 100,000 distinct CDR3 sequences in the sample, roughly 10% were seen once. This clonotype came up a few times. CDR1 is MDHEN, CDR2 SYDVKM, per germline. The ends were cut back, 6 bases at V and 4 bases at J, with 9 bases in the middle. CDR3 length: 12 amino acids. Time point noted: blood at routine non-recurrence follow-up after resection. The sequenced material consisted of unsorted whole RNA from tumor, nontumor lung or frozen PBMC.

This chain joins TRBV28 and TRBJ2-5; D uncertain. This clonotype was sampled from a female donor with early-stage non-small cell lung cancer. Sequencing used PBMCs, obtained at follow-up. The CDR3 DNA follows: TGTGCCAGCAGGCCCTCGATAGAGACCCAGTACTTC. This encodes CASRPSIETQYF.